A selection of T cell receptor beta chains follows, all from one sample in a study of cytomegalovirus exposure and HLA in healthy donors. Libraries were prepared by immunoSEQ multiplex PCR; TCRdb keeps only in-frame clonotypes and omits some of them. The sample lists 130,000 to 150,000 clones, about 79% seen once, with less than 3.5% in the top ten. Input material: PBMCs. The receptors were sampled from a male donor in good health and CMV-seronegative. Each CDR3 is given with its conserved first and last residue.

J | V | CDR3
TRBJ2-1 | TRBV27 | CASRARASGGADEQFF
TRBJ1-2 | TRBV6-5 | CASSYFTGGGYTF
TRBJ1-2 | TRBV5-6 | CASSPIANYGYTF
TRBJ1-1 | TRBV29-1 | CSVELGNGVNTEAFF
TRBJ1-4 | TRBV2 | CASSESPPGEKLFF
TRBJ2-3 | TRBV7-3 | CASSSTSSTDTQYF
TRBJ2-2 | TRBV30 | CAWSRGRGELFF
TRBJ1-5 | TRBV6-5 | CASRHRLWGDQPQHF
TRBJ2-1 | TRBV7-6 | CASSPQFSSYNEQFF
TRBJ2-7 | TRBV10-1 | CASSESGRYEQYF
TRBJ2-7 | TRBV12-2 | CASRLAGGVGCEQYF
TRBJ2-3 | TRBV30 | CAWSRRTSGDEDTQYF
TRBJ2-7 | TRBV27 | CASSLSGGYEQYF
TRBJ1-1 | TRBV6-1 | CASSEAEDRATEAFF
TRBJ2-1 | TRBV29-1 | CSVEFTSRLAGVFF
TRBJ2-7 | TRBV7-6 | CASSLAGQGRYEQYF
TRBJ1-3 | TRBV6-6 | CASSLTQGRTGNTIYF
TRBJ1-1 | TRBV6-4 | CASADRASVNTEAFF
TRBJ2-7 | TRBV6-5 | CASSLGGREQYF
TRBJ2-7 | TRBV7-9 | CASSASGGLAGYEQYF
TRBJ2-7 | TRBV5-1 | CASSSPGTGDAYEQYF
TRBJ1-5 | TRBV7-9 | CASSFGAQPQHF
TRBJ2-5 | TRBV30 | CAWSVLAVQETQYF
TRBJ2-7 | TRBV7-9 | CAVPRGLSYEQYF
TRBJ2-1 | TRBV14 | CASSHQGRLNEQFF
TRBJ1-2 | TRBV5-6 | CASTVVGRGSSNYGYTF
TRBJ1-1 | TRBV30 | CAWSLTGGRTEAFF
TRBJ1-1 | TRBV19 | CASSIGTGFTEAFF
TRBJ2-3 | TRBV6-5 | CASSYSGGAGTDTQYF
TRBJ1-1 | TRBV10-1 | CASSLQPGTEAFF
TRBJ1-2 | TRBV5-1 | CASSGGRDLYGYTF
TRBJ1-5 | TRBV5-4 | CATGLGGDRGIDQPQHF
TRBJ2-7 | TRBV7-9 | CASSLLTGGGRYEQYF
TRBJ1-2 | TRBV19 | CATLGTGVLAPNYGYTF
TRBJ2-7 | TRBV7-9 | CASSSGTGTDYEQYF
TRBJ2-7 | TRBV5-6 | CASSDPGGRGRKQYF
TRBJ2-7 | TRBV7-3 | CASSPRTSGIGEQYF
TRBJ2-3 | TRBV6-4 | CASSDGTSGTDTQYF
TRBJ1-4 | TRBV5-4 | CASSSGTVNEKLFF
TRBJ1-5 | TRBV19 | CASSSAARGFQPQHF
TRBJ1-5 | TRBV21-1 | CASILRQLGQPQHF
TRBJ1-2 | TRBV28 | CASSSSARGSPDGYTF
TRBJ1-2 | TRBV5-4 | CASSFYSDNYGYTF
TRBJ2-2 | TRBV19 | CASSIAAGTGPAGELFF
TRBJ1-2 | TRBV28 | CASKGAGGHTF
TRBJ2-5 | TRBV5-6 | CASSPPRVQYF
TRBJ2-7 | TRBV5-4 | CASSSPDSTYEQYF
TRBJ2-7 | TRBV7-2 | CASSLFNTGFYEQYF
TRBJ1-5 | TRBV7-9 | CASSQLDIGQPQHF
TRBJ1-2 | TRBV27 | CASSPRGGVYGYTF
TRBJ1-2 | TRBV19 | CASRIGVRQIYYGYTF